This TCR beta chain was recorded in a study of T cells in localized non-small cell lung cancer. Study-level points and caveats: Appearances in adjacent lung were noted for a median 57 of the top 100 tumor clones.

On this clone: No antigen is known for it.

Produced via immunoSEQ multiplex PCR; TCRdb's table is partial and in-frame only. The sample has fewer than 35,000 clones, roughly 91% seen once. Looked up from germline, CDR1 is SGHVS and CDR2 is FQNEAQ. V was cut by 1 base and J by 6 bases, with 13 bases left in between. This CDR3 has 15 residues. The chain couples TRBV7-8 to TRBJ1-5; no reliable D call. The TCR was taken from a female donor older than 55 with stage I lung adenocarcinoma. The sequencing used peripheral blood, collected before any cancer treatment. The CDR3 sequence is CASSLVLGFGQPQHF. CDR3 sequence (DNA): TGTGCCAGCAGCTTAGTATTGGGGTTCGGTCAGCCCCAGCATTTT.